A selection of T cell receptor beta chains follows, all from one sample in a study of blood T cell repertoires in COVID-19. Profiling relied on immunoSEQ multiplex PCR, and the TCRdb table lists in-frame clones only, not all of them. In the table there are roughly 330,000 clones, roughly 90% of which are singletons. The sequencing sample was made of peripheral blood. These receptors came from a woman between 45 and 60 years old with active or convalescent COVID-19. The CDR3 runs from the conserved cysteine through the conserved F or W. The order of the fields is D gene, clone size, J gene, V gene, CDR3 protein, CDR3 DNA. D genes are given only for firm matches. Expanded clones get a size class; other rows say once, few or many, or leave the size out.

- | - | TRBJ2-7 | TRBV7-9 | CASSSDSYRSYEQYF | TGTGCCAGCAGCTCGGACAGCTATAGGAGCTACGAGCAGTACTTC
- | - | TRBJ2-2 | TRBV19 | CASSMGGTGNTGELFF | TGTGCCAGTAGTATGGGGGGAACAGGGAACACCGGGGAGCTGTTTTTT
TRBD1 | - | TRBJ1-2 | TRBV4-3 | CASSQDLTGGFGYTF | TGCGCCAGCAGCCAAGACCTGACAGGGGGTTTTGGCTACACCTTC
- | - | TRBJ1-4 | TRBV29-1 | CSVCRGREKLFF | TGCAGCGTTTGCCGAGGGCGGGAAAAACTGTTTTTT
- | - | TRBJ2-2 | TRBV18 | CASSPNRDPGELFF | TGTGCCAGCTCACCTAACAGGGATCCCGGGGAGCTGTTTTTT
- | - | TRBJ1-1 | TRBV29-1 | CSVGTGVQAEAFF | TGCAGCGTTGGGACCGGGGTCCAGGCTGAAGCTTTCTTT
TRBD2 | few | TRBJ2-3 | TRBV7-9 | CASSSRTSSDTQYF | TGTGCCAGCAGCTCTCGGACTAGCTCGGATACGCAGTATTTT
TRBD1 | - | TRBJ2-7 | TRBV5-4 | CASSLPGQGDEQYF | TGTGCCAGCAGCCTTCCGGGACAGGGTGACGAGCAGTACTTC
- | - | TRBJ2-1 | TRBV18 | CASSPRGTQVDEQFF | TGTGCCAGCTCACCTCGGGGGACGCAGGTTGATGAGCAGTTCTTC
- | - | TRBJ2-2 | TRBV19 | CASTPGNANTGELFF | TGTGCCAGTACCCCCGGGAATGCGAACACCGGGGAGCTGTTTTTT
TRBD1 | once | TRBJ1-3 | TRBV6-5 | CASSPGTGPGNTIYF | TGTGCCAGCAGTCCCGGGACAGGCCCTGGAAACACCATATATTTT
TRBD1 | - | TRBJ2-5 | TRBV6-1 | CASSDRQGGETQYF | TGTGCCAGCAGTGATAGGCAAGGGGGCGAGACCCAGTACTTC
- | - | TRBJ2-2 | TRBV5-5 | CASSLSWVRTGELFF | TGTGCCAGCAGCTTGTCTTGGGTCAGGACCGGGGAGCTGTTTTTT
TRBD1 | - | TRBJ1-5 | TRBV10-3 | CAISERQGAVQPQHF | TGTGCCATCAGTGAAAGGCAGGGGGCCGTTCAGCCCCAGCATTTT
- | - | TRBJ1-5 | TRBV4-3 | CASSQRNAGRNQPQHF | TGCGCCAGCAGCCAGAGGAATGCAGGGCGCAATCAGCCCCAGCATTTT
TRBD1 | - | TRBJ1-5 | TRBV19 | CASSPDRGRGQPQHF | TGTGCCAGTTCCCCGGACAGGGGCCGGGGACAGCCCCAGCATTTT
- | - | TRBJ2-2 | TRBV14 | CASSQGGSGLNTGELFF | TGTGCCAGCAGCCAAGGTGGAAGCGGTTTGAACACCGGGGAGCTGTTTTTT
- | - | TRBJ2-5 | TRBV5-1 | CASSPAGAPPETQYF | TGCGCCAGCAGCCCGGCGGGGGCCCCGCCAGAGACCCAGTACTTC
TRBD2 | - | TRBJ2-5 | TRBV7-8 | CASSPGLAGGLQETQYF | TGTGCCAGCAGCCCGGGACTAGCGGGGGGCCTCCAAGAGACCCAGTACTTC
- | - | TRBJ2-2 | TRBV7-9 | CASSYSTGGELFF | TGTGCCAGCAGCTACTCGACAGGCGGGGAGCTGTTTTTT
TRBD1 | - | TRBJ1-3 | TRBV6-5 | CASSLDRGSGNTIYF | TGTGCCAGCAGCCTCGACAGGGGCTCTGGAAACACCATATATTTT
TRBD2 | once | TRBJ2-1 | TRBV7-3 | CASSYNLRLAGGPGLYNEQFF | TGTGCCAGCAGCTATAACCTGAGACTAGCGGGAGGGCCGGGGCTATACAATGAGCAGTTCTTC
- | - | TRBJ2-2 | TRBV19 | CASTAPGIDTGELFF | TGTGCCAGTACCGCTCCGGGGATCGACACCGGGGAGCTGTTTTTT
- | once | TRBJ1-2 | TRBV11-2 | CASSLELLNDLTNYGYTF | TGTGCCAGCAGCTTAGAGTTGCTCAACGACTTGACTAACTATGGCTACACCTTC
TRBD2 | - | TRBJ2-1 | TRBV7-3 | CASSPMGREDYNEQFF | TGTGCCAGCAGCCCTATGGGGCGGGAGGACTACAATGAGCAGTTCTTC
TRBD1 | - | TRBJ2-5 | TRBV25-1 | CASSEYFMTGGGETQYF | TGTGCCAGCAGTGAATATTTTATGACAGGGGGAGGGGAGACCCAGTACTTC
TRBD1 | - | TRBJ1-2 | TRBV5-8 | CASSFGPAPGQWKYGYTF | TGTGCCAGCAGCTTTGGGCCCGCCCCGGGACAGTGGAAATATGGCTACACCTTC
- | few | TRBJ1-5 | TRBV10-3 | CAISVGGEQPQHF | TGTGCCATCAGTGTGGGGGGGGAGCAGCCCCAGCATTTT
TRBD2 | - | TRBJ2-1 | TRBV4-3 | CASSHSLAGGRHNEQFF | TGCGCCAGCAGCCACTCCCTTGCGGGCGGGAGACACAATGAGCAGTTCTTC
TRBD1 | - | TRBJ2-1 | TRBV18 | CASSPQGASFYNEQFF | TGTGCCAGCTCACCACAGGGGGCATCTTTCTACAATGAGCAGTTCTTC
- | - | TRBJ1-5 | TRBV27 | CASSLRAGDQPQHF | TGTGCCAGCAGTTTAAGGGCAGGGGATCAGCCCCAGCATTTT
- | few | TRBJ1-4 | TRBV5-1 | CASSFGQNEKLFF | TGCGCCAGCAGCTTCGGACAAAATGAAAAACTGTTTTTT
- | - | TRBJ1-5 | TRBV4-3 | CASSQQKGSDQPQHF | TGCGCCAGCAGCCAACAAAAAGGGAGCGATCAGCCCCAGCATTTT
TRBD1 | - | TRBJ1-4 | TRBV24-1 | CATTGGANEKLFF | TGTGCCACTACAGGGGGTGCTAATGAAAAACTGTTTTTT
- | - | TRBJ1-2 | TRBV19 | CASSIYSSNYGYTF | TGTGCCAGTAGTATTTACAGCTCAAACTATGGCTACACCTTC
- | - | TRBJ2-5 | TRBV29-1 | CSVDVAQETQYF | TGCAGCGTTGACGTGGCCCAAGAGACCCAGTACTTC
- | once | TRBJ1-1 | TRBV12-5 | CASGPSRGNTEAFF | TGTGCTAGTGGTCCGAGTAGGGGGAACACTGAAGCTTTCTTT
- | few | TRBJ1-1 | TRBV29-1 | CSAREGMDTEAFF | TGCAGCGCTAGGGAGGGGATGGACACTGAAGCTTTCTTT
- | once | TRBJ1-3 | TRBV15 | CATSRGRYEGRSGNTIYF | TGTGCCACCAGCAGAGGGAGGTACGAGGGAAGGTCTGGAAACACCATATATTTT
TRBD2 | - | TRBJ2-2 | TRBV3-1/TRBV3-2 | CASSPRSGGGRNTGELFF | TGTGCCAGCAGCCCGCGTTCTGGCGGGGGGAGAAACACCGGGGAGCTGTTTTTT
- | - | TRBJ2-3 | TRBV10-3 | CAKSRDVTDTQYF | TGTGCCAAGAGTCGGGATGTCACAGATACGCAGTATTTT
TRBD1 | - | TRBJ1-1 | TRBV18 | CASSLETGGTEAFF | TGTGCCAGCTCACTTGAGACAGGGGGCACTGAAGCTTTCTTT
- | - | TRBJ2-2 | TRBV5-1 | CASSLRSPENTGELFF | TGCGCCAGCAGCTTACGGAGCCCCGAGAACACCGGGGAGCTGTTTTTT
- | - | TRBJ1-1 | TRBV7-8 | CASSPMVHGNTEAFF | TGTGCCAGCAGCCCAATGGTTCACGGGAACACTGAAGCTTTCTTT
- | - | TRBJ1-5 | TRBV2 | CASSEDSQPQHF | TGTGCCAGCAGTGAGGACTCTCAGCCCCAGCATTTT
- | - | TRBJ2-7 | TRBV2 | CASSEYPGGEEQYF | TGTGCCAGCAGTGAGTACCCAGGAGGTGAAGAGCAGTACTTC
TRBD1 | - | TRBJ1-1 | TRBV19 | CASRGDRWFQDTEAFF | TGTGCCAGTAGGGGGGACAGGTGGTTTCAGGACACTGAAGCTTTCTTT
- | once | TRBJ2-7 | TRBV5-1 | CASSQQGAEQYF | TGCGCCAGCAGCCAACAGGGCGCCGAGCAGTACTTC
- | - | TRBJ2-5 | TRBV10-1 | CASSKGRETAIHQETQYF | TGCGCCAGCAGTAAAGGGAGAGAGACGGCGATTCACCAAGAGACCCAGTACTTC
- | - | TRBJ1-1 | TRBV10-3 | CAISENRNTEAFF | TGTGCCATCAGTGAGAACAGGAACACTGAAGCTTTCTTT
TRBD1 | - | TRBJ1-2 | TRBV4-1 | CASSQGQGARGYTF | TGCGCCAGCAGCCAAGGACAGGGGGCGCGAGGCTACACCTTC